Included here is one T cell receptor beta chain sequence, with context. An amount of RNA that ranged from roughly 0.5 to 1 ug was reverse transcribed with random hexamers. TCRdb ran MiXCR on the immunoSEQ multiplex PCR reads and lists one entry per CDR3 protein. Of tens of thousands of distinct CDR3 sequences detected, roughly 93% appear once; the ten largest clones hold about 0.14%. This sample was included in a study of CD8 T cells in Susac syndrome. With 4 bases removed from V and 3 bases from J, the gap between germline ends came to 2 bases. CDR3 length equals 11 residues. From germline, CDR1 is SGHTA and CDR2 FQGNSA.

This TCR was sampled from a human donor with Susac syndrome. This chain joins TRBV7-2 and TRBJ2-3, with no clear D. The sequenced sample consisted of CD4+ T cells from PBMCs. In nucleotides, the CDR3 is TGTGCCAGCAGCTGGACAGATACGCAGTATTTT. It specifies CASSWTDTQYF.